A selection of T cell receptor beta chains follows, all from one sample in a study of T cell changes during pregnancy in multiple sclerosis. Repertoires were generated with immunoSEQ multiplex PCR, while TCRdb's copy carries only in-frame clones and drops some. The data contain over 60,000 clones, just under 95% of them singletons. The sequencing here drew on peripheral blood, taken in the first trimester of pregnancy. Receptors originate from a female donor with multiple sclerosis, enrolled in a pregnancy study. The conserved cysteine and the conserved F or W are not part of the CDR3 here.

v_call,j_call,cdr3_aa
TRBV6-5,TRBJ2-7,ASSLRQVPDPLY
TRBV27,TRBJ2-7,ASSPSGTIYEQY
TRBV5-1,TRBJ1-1,ASSLGGTANTEAF
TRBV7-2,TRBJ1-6,ASSLYALSAPLH
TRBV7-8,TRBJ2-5,ASSLGGRAQETQY
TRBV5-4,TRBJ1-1,ASSPDRALLNTEAF
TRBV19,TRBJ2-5,ASMLAGGPQETQY
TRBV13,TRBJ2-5,ASSLGLGETQY
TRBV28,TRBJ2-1,ASSSAAGGNEQF
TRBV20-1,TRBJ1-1,SALAAEAF
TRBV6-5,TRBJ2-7,ASSYDGVSSYEQY
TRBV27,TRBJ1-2,ASSPLPERQGKNYGYT
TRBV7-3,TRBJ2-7,ASSLSGDEQY
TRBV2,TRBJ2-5,ASSSSEAQY
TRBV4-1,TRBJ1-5,ASSQVIEFQPQH
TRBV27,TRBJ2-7,ASSLSDRVQQY
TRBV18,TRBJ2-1,ASSPETGFGNEQF
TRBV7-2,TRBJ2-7,ASSLEGGWIYEQY
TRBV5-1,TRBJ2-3,ASSLEVGTSGTDTQY
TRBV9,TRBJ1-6,ASSVVQGSPLH
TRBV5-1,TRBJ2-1,ASSGSGNYEQF
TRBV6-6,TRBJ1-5,ASSKGDQPQH
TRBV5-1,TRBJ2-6,ASTGTSGFSGANVLT
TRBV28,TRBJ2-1,ASSLGGGSSYNEQF
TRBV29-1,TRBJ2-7,SVEEEGRFSYEQY
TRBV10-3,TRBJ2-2,AISEGAAGGNTGELF
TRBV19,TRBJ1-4,ASISVGATNEKLF
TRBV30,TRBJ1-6,AWSVTRGAKNSPLH
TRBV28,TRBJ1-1,ASSWTGRGTEAF
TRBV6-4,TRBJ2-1,ASSERRGAFTNEQF
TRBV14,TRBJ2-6,ASSRVDRSLLRSGANVLT
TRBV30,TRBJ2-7,AWSVAGLYEQY
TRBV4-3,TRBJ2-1,ASSQDWGGLYNEQF
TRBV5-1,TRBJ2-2,ASSLQQPDGELF
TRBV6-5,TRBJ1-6,ASSYSTGGQNSPLH
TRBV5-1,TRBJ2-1,ASSLAASGRAVEQF
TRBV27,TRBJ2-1,ASSSQGLEQF
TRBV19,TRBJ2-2,ASSRVSGGTGELF
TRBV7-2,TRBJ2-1,ASSRDFSSYNEQF
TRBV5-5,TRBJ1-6,ASSVGQGFRSPLH
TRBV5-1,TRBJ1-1,ASSDQQGAAAF
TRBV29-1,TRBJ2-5,SVVTGAMETQY
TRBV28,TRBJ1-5,ASSFWGGNQPQH
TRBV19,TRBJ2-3,ASSALAGGKTDTQY
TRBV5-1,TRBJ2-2,ASSRGLAGGSGELF
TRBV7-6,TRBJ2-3,ASSRGISTDTQY
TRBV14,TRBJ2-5,ASSQEAGSYQETQY
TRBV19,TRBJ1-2,ASSTTGQAATGYT